This T cell receptor (beta chain) was observed in a study of identical twins. A universal primer site was incorporated via template switching, and the cDNA contained unique molecular identifiers. TCRdb itself ran the 5' RACE reads through MiXCR, one entry per CDR3 protein. The sample has a few hundred thousand distinct CDR3 sequences; approximately 8.3% are singletons. Every donor was a healthy Caucasian. The study, taken as a whole, reports: Compared with models, monozygotic twins showed more out-of-frame TCR alpha sharing.

Losses at the gene ends were 0 bases for V and 1 base for J; bases not matched to a gene: 7. Germline V CDR1 and CDR2: LNHDA, SQIVND (reference sequence). This CDR3 has 17 amino acids. A word on this clonotype: Its target is unknown.

These data were also reused for a study on yellow fever vaccine responses in identical twins.

The sample comprised CD8+ T cells sorted from blood. V gene TRBV19 combines with J gene TRBJ2-7; 9 nucleotides match TRBD1. The sequence was obtained from a woman under 30 in good health. CDR3 DNA: TGTGCCAGTAGTATAGATCTATGGGGGACAGGGTCCTACGAGCAGTACTTC. This translates into CASSIDLWGTGSYEQYF.